This T cell receptor beta chain emerged from a study of blood T cell repertoires in COVID-19. Across the whole study: Italy, Spain and the United States were the sources of the convalescent and acute COVID-19 samples. Sources were T cells, B-cell-depleted T cells, or PBMCs; the material itself was cDNA or gDNA.

In the authors' workflow: Estimated nucleated cell counts came from reference gene primer amplification. Assay used: immunoSEQ multiplex PCR; TCRdb lists only in-frame clones, some missing. V, J and clone size derive from that table, while D and trimming were established from the DNA sequence. The sample includes approximately 200,000 clones, around nine tenths of them seen just once. In germline, CDR1 is SGHDT, CDR2 YYEEEE. The length of the CDR3 is 15 residues. Trimming at V came to 2 bases and at J to 6 bases, leaving 10 bases not matched to a gene. This TCR came from a man aged 55-75 years who had recovered from COVID-19. Sequencing was done on a sample of peripheral blood. The rearrangement uses TRBV5-6 and TRBJ1-2; TRBD1 aligns across 7 bases. The CDR3 region has the DNA TGTGCCAGCAGCTTAGAAAGACAGGGATTCGATGGCTACACCTTC. Translating gives CASSLERQGFDGYTF.